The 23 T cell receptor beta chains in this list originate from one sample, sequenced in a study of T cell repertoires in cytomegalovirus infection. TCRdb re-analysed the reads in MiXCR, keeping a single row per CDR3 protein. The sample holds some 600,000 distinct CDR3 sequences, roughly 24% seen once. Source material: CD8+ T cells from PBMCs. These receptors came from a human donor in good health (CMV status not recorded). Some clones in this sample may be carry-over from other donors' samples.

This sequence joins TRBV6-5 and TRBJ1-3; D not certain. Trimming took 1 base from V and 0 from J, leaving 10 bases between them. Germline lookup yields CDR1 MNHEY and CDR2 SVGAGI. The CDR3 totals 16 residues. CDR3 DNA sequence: TGTGCCAGCAGTTACTGGGCAGGCTCCTCTGGAAACACCATATATTTT. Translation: CASSYWAGSSGNTIYF.

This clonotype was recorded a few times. The CDR3 loop is CAISAGGQGNQPQHF. CDR3 sequence (DNA): TGTGCCATCAGTGCGGGGGGTCAGGGAAATCAGCCCCAGCATTTT. This chain connects TRBV10-3 to TRBJ1-5, with TRBD1 as a possible D gene (5 bases). Germline V gene lookup returns CDR1 ENHRY and CDR2 SYGVKD. The ends were cut back, 4 bases at V and 4 bases at J, with 14 bases in the middle. CDR3 length: 15 amino acids.

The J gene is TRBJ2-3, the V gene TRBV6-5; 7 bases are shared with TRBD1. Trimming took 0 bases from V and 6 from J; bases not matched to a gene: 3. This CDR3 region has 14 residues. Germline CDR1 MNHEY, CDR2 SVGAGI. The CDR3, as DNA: TGTGCCAGCAGTTACTCAGGGGGCGGTGATACGCAGTATTTT. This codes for CASSYSGGGDTQYF.

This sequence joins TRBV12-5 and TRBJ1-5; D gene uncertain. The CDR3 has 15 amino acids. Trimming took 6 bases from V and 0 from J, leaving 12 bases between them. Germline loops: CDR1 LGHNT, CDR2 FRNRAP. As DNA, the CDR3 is TGTGCTAGTGGCCGAGGAGATTATAGCAATCAGCCCCAGCATTTT. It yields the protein CASGRGDYSNQPQHF. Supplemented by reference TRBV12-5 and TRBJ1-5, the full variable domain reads DARVTQTPRHKVTEMGQEVTMRCQPILGHNTVFWYRQTMMQGLELLAYFRNRAPLDDSGMPKDRFSAEMPDATLATLKIQPSEPRDSAVYFCASGRGDYSNQPQHFGDGTRLSIL.

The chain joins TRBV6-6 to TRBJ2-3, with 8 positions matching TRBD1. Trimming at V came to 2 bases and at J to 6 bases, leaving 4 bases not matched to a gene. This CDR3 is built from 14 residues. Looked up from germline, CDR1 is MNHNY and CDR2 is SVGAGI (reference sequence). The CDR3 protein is CASSYQDRADTQYF. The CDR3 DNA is TGTGCCAGCAGTTACCAGGACAGGGCCGATACGCAGTATTTT.

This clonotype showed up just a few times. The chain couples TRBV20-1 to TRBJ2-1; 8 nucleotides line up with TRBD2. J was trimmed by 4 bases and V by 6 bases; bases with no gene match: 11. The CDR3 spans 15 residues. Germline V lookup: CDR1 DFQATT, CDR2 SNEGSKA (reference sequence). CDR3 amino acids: CSAPSPAGAYNEQFF. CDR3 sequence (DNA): TGCAGTGCCCCATCCCCAGCGGGGGCTTACAATGAGCAGTTCTTC.

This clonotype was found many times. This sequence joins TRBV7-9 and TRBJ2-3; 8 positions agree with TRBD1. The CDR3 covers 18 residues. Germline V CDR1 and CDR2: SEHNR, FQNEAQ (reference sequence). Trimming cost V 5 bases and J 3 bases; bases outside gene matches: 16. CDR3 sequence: CASSRTVWDTGGTDTQYF. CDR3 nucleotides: TGTGCCAGCAGCCGCACGGTCTGGGACACAGGGGGAACAGATACGCAGTATTTT.

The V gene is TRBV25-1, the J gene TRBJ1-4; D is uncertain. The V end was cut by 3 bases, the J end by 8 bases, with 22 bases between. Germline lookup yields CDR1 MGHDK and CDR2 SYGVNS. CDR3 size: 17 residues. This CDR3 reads CASSDSQSTHVEEKLFF. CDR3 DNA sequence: TGTGCCAGCAGTGATTCCCAGTCGACACACGTGGAGGAAAAACTGTTTTTT.

The DNA of the CDR3 is TGTGCCAGCGCAGGGGAAGGCACAGATACGCAGTATTTT. It is translated as CASAGEGTDTQYF. The chain uses TRBV28 and TRBJ2-3, with a weak D call TRBD1 (6 bases). Germline CDR1 MDHEN, CDR2 SYDVKM. Trimming stripped 8 bases from V and 1 base from J, with 10 bases between. CDR3 length: 13 amino acids. The variable domain in full, completed from reference TRBV28 and TRBJ2-3, reads DVKVTQSSRYLVKRTGEKVFLECVQDMDHENMFWYRQDPGLGLRLIYFSYDVKMKEKGDIPEGYSVSREKKERFSLILESASTNQTSMYLCASAGEGTDTQYFGPGTRLTVL.

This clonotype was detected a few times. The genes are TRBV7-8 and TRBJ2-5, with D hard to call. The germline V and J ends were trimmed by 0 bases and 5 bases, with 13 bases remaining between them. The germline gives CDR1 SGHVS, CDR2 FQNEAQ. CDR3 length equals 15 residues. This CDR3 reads CASSLAWAESETQYF. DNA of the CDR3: TGTGCCAGCAGCTTAGCGTGGGCCGAATCGGAGACCCAGTACTTC. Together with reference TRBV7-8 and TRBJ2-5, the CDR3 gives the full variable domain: GAGVSQSPRYKVAKRGQDVALRCDPISGHVSLFWYQQALGQGPEFLTYFQNEAQLDKSGLPSDRFFAERPEGSVSTLKIQRTQQEDSAVYLCASSLAWAESETQYFGPGTRLLVL.

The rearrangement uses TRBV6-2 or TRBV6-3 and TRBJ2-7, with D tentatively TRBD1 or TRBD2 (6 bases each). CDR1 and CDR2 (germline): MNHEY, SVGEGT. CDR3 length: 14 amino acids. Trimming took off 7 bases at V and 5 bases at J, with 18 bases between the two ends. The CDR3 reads CASKDRYPGDEQYV. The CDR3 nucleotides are TGTGCCAGCAAGGACAGATACCCGGGGGACGAGCAGTACGTC.

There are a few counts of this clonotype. Written as DNA, the CDR3 is TGTGCCAGCAGGGGGGCGGTTTCTGGCTACACCTTC. Protein product: CASRGAVSGYTF. The chain is built from TRBV2 and TRBJ1-2; perhaps TRBD1 as D (6 bases). Germline CDR1 and CDR2: SNHLY and FYNNEI. The CDR3 extends over 12 amino acids. Trimming left V 6 bases short and J 7 bases short, with 12 bases between.

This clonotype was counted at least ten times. As DNA, the CDR3 is TGTGCCAGCAGCGAGACCTCCCGGGACAGGGCTATCCAAGAGACCCAGTACTTC. Its protein is CASSETSRDRAIQETQYF. V is TRBV7-6 and J is TRBJ2-5, with TRBD1 identical over 9 bases. V trimming: 5 bases; J trimming: 1 base; junction bases outside the gene matches: 14. The V gene's germline CDR1 is SGHVS and CDR2 FNYEAQ. This CDR3 contains 18 residues.

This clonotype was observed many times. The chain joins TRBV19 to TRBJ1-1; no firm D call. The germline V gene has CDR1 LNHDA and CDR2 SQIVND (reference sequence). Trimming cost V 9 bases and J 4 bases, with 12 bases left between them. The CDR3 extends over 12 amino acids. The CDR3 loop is CASSIGSTEAFF. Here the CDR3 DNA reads TGTGCCAGCAGCATCGGGAGCACTGAAGCTTTCTTT. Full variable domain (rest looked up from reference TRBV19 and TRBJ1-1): DGGITQSPKYLFRKEGQNVTLSCEQNLNHDAMYWYRQDPGQGLRLIYYSQIVNDFQKGDIAEGYSVSREKKESFPLTVTSAQKNPTAFYLCASSIGSTEAFFGQGTRLTVV.

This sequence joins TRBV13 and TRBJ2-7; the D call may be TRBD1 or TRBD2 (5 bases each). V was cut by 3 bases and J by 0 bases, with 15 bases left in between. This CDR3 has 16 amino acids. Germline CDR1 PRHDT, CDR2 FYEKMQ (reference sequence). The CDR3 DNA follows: TGTGCCAGCAGCTTCGGGGACCTCCGGGGCTCCTACGAGCAGTACTTC. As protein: CASSFGDLRGSYEQYF.

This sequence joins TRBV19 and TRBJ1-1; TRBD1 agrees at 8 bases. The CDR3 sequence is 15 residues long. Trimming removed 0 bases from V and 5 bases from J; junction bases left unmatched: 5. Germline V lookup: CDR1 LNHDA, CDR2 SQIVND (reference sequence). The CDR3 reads CASSIDGQGATEAFF. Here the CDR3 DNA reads TGTGCCAGTAGTATAGATGGGCAGGGGGCGACTGAAGCTTTCTTT.

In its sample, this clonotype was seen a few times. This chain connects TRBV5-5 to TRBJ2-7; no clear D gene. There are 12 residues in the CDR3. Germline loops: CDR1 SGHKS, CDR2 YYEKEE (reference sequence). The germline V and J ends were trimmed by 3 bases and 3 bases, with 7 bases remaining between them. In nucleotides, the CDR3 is TGTGCCAGCAGCTCCCTCCTCTACGAGCAGTACTTC. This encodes CASSSLLYEQYF.

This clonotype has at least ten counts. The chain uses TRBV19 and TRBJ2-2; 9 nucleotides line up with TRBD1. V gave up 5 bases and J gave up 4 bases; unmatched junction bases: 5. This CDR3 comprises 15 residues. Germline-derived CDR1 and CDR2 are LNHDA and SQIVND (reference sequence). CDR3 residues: CASSPRTGVTGELFF. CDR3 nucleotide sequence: TGTGCCAGTAGTCCCCGGACAGGGGTCACCGGGGAGCTGTTTTTT.

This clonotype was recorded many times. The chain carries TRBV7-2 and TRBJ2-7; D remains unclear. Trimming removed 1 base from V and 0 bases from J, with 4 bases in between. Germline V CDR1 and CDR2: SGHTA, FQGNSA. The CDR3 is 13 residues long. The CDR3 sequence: CASSLVSSYEQYV. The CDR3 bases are TGTGCCAGCAGCTTAGTTAGCTCCTACGAGCAGTACGTC.

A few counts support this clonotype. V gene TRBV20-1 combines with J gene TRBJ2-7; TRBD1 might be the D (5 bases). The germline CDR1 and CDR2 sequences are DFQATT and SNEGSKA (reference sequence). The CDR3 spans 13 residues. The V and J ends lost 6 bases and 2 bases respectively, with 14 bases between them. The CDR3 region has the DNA TGCAGTGCGGCGACAGCTATAACCTACGAGCAGTACGTC. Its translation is CSAATAITYEQYV.

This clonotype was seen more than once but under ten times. CDR3 region: CASSFGRGRGNTIYF. Written as DNA, the CDR3 is TGTGCCAGCAGCTTCGGTAGGGGCCGTGGAAACACCATATATTTT. The V gene is TRBV13, the J gene TRBJ1-3, with a weak D call TRBD1 (5 bases). V was shortened by 3 bases and J by 3 bases, with 12 bases between the two germline ends. Germline V lookup: CDR1 PRHDT, CDR2 FYEKMQ (reference sequence). The CDR3 spans 15 residues.

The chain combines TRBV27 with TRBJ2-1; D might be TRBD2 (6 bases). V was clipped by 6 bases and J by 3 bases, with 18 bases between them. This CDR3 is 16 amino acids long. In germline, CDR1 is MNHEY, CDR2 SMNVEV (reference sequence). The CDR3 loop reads CASRLQRGGYYNEQFF. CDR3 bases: TGTGCCAGCAGACTACAACGCGGAGGGTACTACAATGAGCAGTTCTTC.

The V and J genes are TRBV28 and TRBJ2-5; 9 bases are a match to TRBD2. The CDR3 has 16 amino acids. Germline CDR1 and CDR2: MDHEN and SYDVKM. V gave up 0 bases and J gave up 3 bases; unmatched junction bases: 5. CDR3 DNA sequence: TGTGCCAGCAGTTTATGGCGGGGGGGCAGAGAAGAGACCCAGTACTTC. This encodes CASSLWRGGREETQYF.